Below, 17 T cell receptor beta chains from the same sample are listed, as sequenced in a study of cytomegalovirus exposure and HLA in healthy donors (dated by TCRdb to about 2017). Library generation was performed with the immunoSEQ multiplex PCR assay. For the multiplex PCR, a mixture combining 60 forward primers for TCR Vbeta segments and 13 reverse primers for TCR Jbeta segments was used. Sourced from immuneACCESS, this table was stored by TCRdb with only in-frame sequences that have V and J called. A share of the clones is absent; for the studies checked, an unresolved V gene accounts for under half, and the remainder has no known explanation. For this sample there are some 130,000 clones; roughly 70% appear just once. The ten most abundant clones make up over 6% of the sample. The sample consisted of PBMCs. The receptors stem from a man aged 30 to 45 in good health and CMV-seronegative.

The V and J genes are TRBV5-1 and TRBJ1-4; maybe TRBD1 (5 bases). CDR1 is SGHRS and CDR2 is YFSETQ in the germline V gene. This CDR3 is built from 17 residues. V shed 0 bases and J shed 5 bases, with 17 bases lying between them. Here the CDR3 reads CASSLAPPGRRNEKLFF. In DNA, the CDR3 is TGCGCCAGCAGCTTGGCTCCTCCAGGGCGCCGGAATGAAAAACTGTTTTTT.

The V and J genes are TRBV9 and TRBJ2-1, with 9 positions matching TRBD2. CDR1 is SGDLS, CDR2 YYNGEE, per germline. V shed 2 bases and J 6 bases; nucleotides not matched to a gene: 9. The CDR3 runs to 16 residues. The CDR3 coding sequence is TGTGCCAGCAGCGTGGGAGGCGGGAGGGGTGGCAATGAGCAGTTCTTC. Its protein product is CASSVGGGRGGNEQFF.

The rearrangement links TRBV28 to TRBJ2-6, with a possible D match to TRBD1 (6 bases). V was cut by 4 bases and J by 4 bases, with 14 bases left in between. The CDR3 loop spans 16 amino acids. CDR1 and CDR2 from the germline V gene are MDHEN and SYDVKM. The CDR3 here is CASSSYRASGANVLTF. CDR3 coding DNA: TGTGCCAGCAGTTCCTACAGGGCGTCCGGGGCCAACGTCCTGACTTTC.

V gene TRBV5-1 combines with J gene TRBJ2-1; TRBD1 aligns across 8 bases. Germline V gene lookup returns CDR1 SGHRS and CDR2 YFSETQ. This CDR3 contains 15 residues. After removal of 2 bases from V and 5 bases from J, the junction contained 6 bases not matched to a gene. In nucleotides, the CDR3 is TGCGCCAGCAGCTTTCGACAGGGGACACACAATGAGCAGTTCTTC. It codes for CASSFRQGTHNEQFF.

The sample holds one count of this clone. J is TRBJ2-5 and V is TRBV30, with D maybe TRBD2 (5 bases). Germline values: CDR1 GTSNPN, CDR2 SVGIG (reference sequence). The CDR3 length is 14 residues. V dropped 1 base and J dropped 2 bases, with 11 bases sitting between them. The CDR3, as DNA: TGTGCCTGGAGTGCTAGCTGGGGTCAAGAGACCCAGTACTTC. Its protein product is CAWSASWGQETQYF. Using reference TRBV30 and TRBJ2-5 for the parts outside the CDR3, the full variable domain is SQTIHQWPATLVQPVGSPLSLECTVEGTSNPNLYWYRQAAGRGLQLLFYSVGIGQISSEVPQNLSASRPQDRQFILSSKKLLLSDSGFYLCAWSASWGQETQYFGPGTRLLVL.

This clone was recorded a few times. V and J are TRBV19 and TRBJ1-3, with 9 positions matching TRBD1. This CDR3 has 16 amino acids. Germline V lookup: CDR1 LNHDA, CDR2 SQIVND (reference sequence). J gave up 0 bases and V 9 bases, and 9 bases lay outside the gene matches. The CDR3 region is CASTGGHSFSGNTIYF. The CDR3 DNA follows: TGTGCCAGCACAGGGGGCCACTCTTTCTCTGGAAACACCATATATTTT.

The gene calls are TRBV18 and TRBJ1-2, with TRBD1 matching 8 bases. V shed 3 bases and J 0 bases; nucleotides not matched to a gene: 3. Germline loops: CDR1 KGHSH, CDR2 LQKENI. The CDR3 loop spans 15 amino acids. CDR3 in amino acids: CASSPDRDTNYGYTF. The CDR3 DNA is TGTGCCAGCTCACCGGACAGGGATACTAACTATGGCTACACCTTC. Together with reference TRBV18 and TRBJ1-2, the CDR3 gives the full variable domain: NAGVMQNPRHLVRRRGQEARLRCSPMKGHSHVYWYRQLPEEGLKFMVYLQKENIIDESGMPKERFSAEFPKEGPSILRIQQVVRGDSAAYFCASSPDRDTNYGYTFGSGTRLTVV.

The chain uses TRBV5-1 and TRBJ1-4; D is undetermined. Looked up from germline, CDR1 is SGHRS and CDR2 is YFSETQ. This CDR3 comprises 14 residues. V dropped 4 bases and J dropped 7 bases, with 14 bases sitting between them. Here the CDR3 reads CASSQGREGEKLFF. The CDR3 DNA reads TGCGCCAGCAGCCAAGGGAGGGAGGGTGAAAAACTGTTTTTT.

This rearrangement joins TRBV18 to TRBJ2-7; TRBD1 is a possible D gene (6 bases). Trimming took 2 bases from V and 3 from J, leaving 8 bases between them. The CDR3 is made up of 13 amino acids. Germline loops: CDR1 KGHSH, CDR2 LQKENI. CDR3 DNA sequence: TGTGCCAGCTCACCAGGGGGCCTCTACGAGCAGTACTTC. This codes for CASSPGGLYEQYF.

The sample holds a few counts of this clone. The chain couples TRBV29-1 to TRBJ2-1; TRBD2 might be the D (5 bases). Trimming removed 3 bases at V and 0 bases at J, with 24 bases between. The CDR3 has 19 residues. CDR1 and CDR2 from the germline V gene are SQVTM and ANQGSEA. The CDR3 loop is CSVDEVGPLADYSYNEQFF. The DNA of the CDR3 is TGCAGCGTTGATGAGGTGGGCCCCCTAGCCGATTACTCCTACAATGAGCAGTTCTTC.

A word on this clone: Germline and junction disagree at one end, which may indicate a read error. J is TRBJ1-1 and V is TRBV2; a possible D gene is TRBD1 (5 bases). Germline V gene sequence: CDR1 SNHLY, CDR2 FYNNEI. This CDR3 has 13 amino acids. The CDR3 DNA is TGTGCCAGCAGCGAAGACCCGGACATGATGGCTTTCTTT. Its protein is CASSEDPDMMAFF.

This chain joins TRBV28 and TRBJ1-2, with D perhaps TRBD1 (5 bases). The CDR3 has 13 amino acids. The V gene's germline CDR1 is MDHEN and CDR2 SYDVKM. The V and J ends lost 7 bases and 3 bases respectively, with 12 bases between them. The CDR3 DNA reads TGTGCCAGCACCGTTTCGACAGACTATGGCTACACCTTC. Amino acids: CASTVSTDYGYTF.

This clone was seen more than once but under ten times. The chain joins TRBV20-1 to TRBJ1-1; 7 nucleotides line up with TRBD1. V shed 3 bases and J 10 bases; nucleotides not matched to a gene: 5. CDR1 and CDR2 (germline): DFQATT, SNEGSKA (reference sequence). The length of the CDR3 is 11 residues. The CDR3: CSASRTGGAFF. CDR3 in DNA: TGCAGTGCTAGTCGGACAGGAGGAGCTTTCTTT.

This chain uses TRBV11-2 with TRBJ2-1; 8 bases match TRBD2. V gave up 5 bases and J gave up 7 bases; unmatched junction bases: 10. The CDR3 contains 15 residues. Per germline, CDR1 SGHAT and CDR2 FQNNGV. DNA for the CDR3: TGTGCCAGCAGCCGCATCAAGCGGGGGCTTAATGAGCAGTTCTTC. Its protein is CASSRIKRGLNEQFF.

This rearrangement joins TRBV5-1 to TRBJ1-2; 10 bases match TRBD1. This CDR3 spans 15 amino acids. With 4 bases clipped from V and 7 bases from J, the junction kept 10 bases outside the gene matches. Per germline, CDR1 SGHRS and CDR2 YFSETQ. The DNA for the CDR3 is TGCGCCAGCAGCACCCCGACAGGGGGCCTGGGTGGCTACACCTTC. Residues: CASSTPTGGLGGYTF.

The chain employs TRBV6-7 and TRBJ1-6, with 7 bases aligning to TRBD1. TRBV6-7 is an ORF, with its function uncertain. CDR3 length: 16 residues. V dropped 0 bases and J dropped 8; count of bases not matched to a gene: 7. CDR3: CASSYSDDREYSPLHF. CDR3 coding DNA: TGTGCCAGCAGTTACTCTGATGACAGGGAATATTCACCCCTCCACTTT.

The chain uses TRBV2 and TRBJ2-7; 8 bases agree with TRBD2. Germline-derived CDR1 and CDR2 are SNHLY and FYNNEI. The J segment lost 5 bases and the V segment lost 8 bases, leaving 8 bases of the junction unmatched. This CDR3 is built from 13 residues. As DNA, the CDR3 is TGTGCCAGCGCCGGGACTAGGTCCCACGAGCAGTACTTC. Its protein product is CASAGTRSHEQYF.